A single sample gave rise to the 30 T cell receptor beta chains below, sequenced in a study of T cell responses to AZD1222 COVID-19 vaccine. Sequencing was performed with immunoSEQ multiplex PCR; in TCRdb, only in-frame clones are kept and a portion is missing. Of about 140,000 clones in the sample, less than 95% were seen once. The sequencing here drew on peripheral blood, taken on day 0 of AZD1222 vaccination. These receptors were taken from an adult in good health.

Worth noting for this clone: The germline gene is not matched at one end of the junction; a read error may be the cause. V is TRBV7-7 and J is TRBJ1-1; D gene ambiguous. This CDR3 spans 13 amino acids. The germline gives CDR1 SSHAT, CDR2 FNYEAQ (reference sequence). CDR3 bases: TGTGCTAGCAGCTTAGCGGAGAAGACTGAAGCTTTCTTT. Residues: CASSLAEKTEAFF.

This chain links TRBV6-5 with TRBJ1-1; D is unresolved. Per germline, CDR1 MNHEY and CDR2 SVGAGI. The CDR3 is made up of 13 amino acids. The V gene lost 4 bases and the J gene lost 3 bases, with 9 bases spanning the gap. In DNA form, the CDR3 reads TGTGCCAGCAGTTCCTCCCCGGACACTGAAGCTTTCTTT. It yields the protein CASSSSPDTEAFF.

The chain couples TRBV6-2 or TRBV6-3 to TRBJ2-1; 7 bases match TRBD2. CDR1 is MNHEY, CDR2 SVGEGT, per germline. The V segment lost 5 bases and the J segment 5 bases; nucleotides outside the gene matches: 3. The CDR3 is 13 amino acids. The CDR3 DNA is TGTGCCAGCAGTGCGACTAGCAACAATGAGCAGTTCTTC. Its translation: CASSATSNNEQFF.

J is TRBJ2-1 and V is TRBV7-2, with D perhaps TRBD2 (5 bases). This CDR3 has 15 amino acids. Germline V gives CDR1 SGHTA, CDR2 FQGNSA. V was cut by 5 bases and J by 6 bases, with 17 bases left in between. This CDR3 reads CASSPDVKGGNEQFF. The CDR3 nucleotides are TGTGCCAGCAGCCCCGACGTAAAAGGAGGCAATGAGCAGTTCTTC.

The chain has TRBV9 and TRBJ2-2, with a possible D match to TRBD1 (6 bases). Germline lookup yields CDR1 SGDLS and CDR2 YYNGEE. This CDR3 is built from 14 residues. Trimming cost V 7 bases and J 5 bases, with 15 bases left between them. In DNA, the CDR3 is TGTGCCAGCGGTGGGGGCCAGGGTACCGGGGAGCTGTTTTTT. It encodes CASGGGQGTGELFF. The complete variable domain, with remaining parts taken from reference TRBV9 and TRBJ2-2, reads DSGVTQTPKHLITATGQRVTLRCSPRSGDLSVYWYQQSLDQGLQFLIQYYNGEERAKGNILERFSAQQFPDLHSELNLSSLELGDSALYFCASGGGQGTGELFFGEGSRLTVL.

V usage is TRBV9 and J usage is TRBJ1-2; tentative D call: TRBD1 (6 bases). Trimming cost V 2 bases and J 2 bases, with 10 bases left between them. Germline loops: CDR1 SGDLS, CDR2 YYNGEE. The CDR3 runs to 14 residues. The CDR3 spells CASSVGGNNYGYTF. The CDR3, as DNA: TGTGCCAGCAGCGTGGGGGGCAACAACTATGGCTACACCTTC.

The chain uses TRBV7-2 and TRBJ2-1; D unclear. The CDR3 covers 13 residues. V lost 1 base to trimming and J lost 5 bases, with 6 bases between them. Germline-derived CDR1 and CDR2 are SGHTA and FQGNSA. CDR3 region: CASSLGVNNEQFF. CDR3 DNA sequence: TGTGCCAGCAGCTTAGGTGTCAACAATGAGCAGTTCTTC.

This sequence joins TRBV4-2 and TRBJ1-2; no reliable D call. The germline V gene encodes CDR1 LGHNA and CDR2 YNFKEQ. V gave up 4 bases and J gave up 0 bases, with 18 bases separating them. The CDR3 sequence is 17 residues long. The CDR3 sequence is CASSPISPGLTNYGYTF. CDR3 nucleotide sequence: TGTGCCAGCAGCCCAATTTCCCCGGGTCTTACTAACTATGGCTACACCTTC.

This clone has a handful of counts. V usage is TRBV9 and J usage is TRBJ2-6; D is undetermined. The CDR3 runs to 13 residues. Trimming took 3 bases from V and 2 from J, leaving 3 bases between them. Germline loops: CDR1 SGDLS, CDR2 YYNGEE. The CDR3 nucleotides read TGTGCCAGCAGCGCCCCTGGGGCCAACGTCCTGACTTTC. As protein: CASSAPGANVLTF.

This clone has just a few counts. The chain couples TRBV30 to TRBJ2-3, with 7 bases identical to TRBD1. Germline CDR1 reads GTSNPN; CDR2 reads SVGIG (reference sequence). This CDR3 region has 16 residues. The ends lost 5 bases at V and 1 base at J; junction bases unmatched: 12. The DNA of the CDR3 is TGTGCCTGGCAGAGGGGGCTTAGTGGGGGCACAGATACGCAGTATTTT. Amino acids: CAWQRGLSGGTDTQYF.

This clone was found once. The gene calls are TRBV6-6 and TRBJ2-1, with no clear D. V gave up 0 bases and J gave up 10 bases, with 4 bases separating them. CDR1 and CDR2 (germline): MNHNY, SVGAGI (reference sequence). This CDR3 is 11 amino acids long. CDR3 sequence (DNA): TGTGCCAGCAGTTACTCCGGGGAGCAGTTCTTC. Protein sequence: CASSYSGEQFF.

This chain joins TRBV5-6 and TRBJ1-2; weak D call: TRBD1 (6 bases). The germline V gene has CDR1 SGHDT and CDR2 YYEEEE. Trimming took 2 bases from V and 13 from J, leaving 21 bases between them. This CDR3 spans 14 amino acids. The CDR3 coding sequence is TGTGCCAGCAGCTTCTCTTGGGCCAGGGGTTTTTGCACCTTC. This sequence encodes CASSFSWARGFCTF. Full variable domain (remainder filled in from reference TRBV5-6 and TRBJ1-2): DAGVTQSPTHLIKTRGQQVTLRCSPKSGHDTVSWYQQALGQGPQFIFQYYEEEERQRGNFPDRFSGHQFPNYSSELNVNALLLGDSALYLCASSFSWARGFCTFGSGTRLTVV.

This clone has only one observation. The chain recombines TRBV7-2 with TRBJ2-3; D is possibly TRBD1 (6 bases). Trimming pared 1 base from V and 6 bases from J, leaving 11 bases between. The CDR3 is made up of 14 amino acids. CDR1 is SGHTA and CDR2 is FQGNSA in the germline V gene. The DNA of the CDR3 is TGTGCCAGCAGCTTAGGCAGGGGAACCGATACGCAGTATTTT. Translation gives CASSLGRGTDTQYF. Complete variable domain (other parts from reference TRBV7-2 and TRBJ2-3): GAGVSQSPSNKVTEKGKDVELRCDPISGHTALYWYRQSLGQGLEFLIYFQGNSAPDKSGLPSDRFSAERTGGSVSTLTIQRTQQEDSAVYLCASSLGRGTDTQYFGPGTRLTVL.

The chain joins TRBV7-3 to TRBJ2-1; D is perhaps TRBD2 (6 bases). Per the germline V gene, CDR1 is SGHTA and CDR2 is FQGTGA. The length of the CDR3 is 15 residues. V dropped 5 bases and J dropped 5 bases, with 16 bases sitting between them. The CDR3 nucleotides are TGTGCCAGCAGCCCGACTAGTATGGGGGACAATGAGCAGTTCTTC. The encoded protein is CASSPTSMGDNEQFF.

V usage is TRBV29-1 and J usage is TRBJ1-4; D is undetermined. The V end was cut by 4 bases, the J end by 8 bases, with 8 bases between. The germline V gene has CDR1 SQVTM and CDR2 ANQGSEA. This CDR3 contains 11 residues. The CDR3 loop reads CSVAVSEKLFF. The CDR3 region has the DNA TGCAGCGTTGCGGTATCCGAAAAACTGTTTTTT. Full variable domain (missing parts from reference TRBV29-1 and TRBJ1-4): SAVISQKPSRDICQRGTSLTIQCQVDSQVTMMFWYRQQPGQSLTLIATANQGSEATYESGFVIDKFPISRPNLTFSTLTVSNMSPEDSSIYLCSVAVSEKLFFGSGTQLSVL.

The CDR3 DNA is TGTGCCAGCAGTGAAAGGCAGGGCCGGGAGACCCAGTACTTC. Its protein product is CASSERQGRETQYF. The chain joins TRBV2 to TRBJ2-5, with a tentative D call TRBD1 (5 bases). The germline V and J ends were trimmed by 2 bases and 5 bases, with 12 bases remaining between them. Germline V gene sequence: CDR1 SNHLY, CDR2 FYNNEI. The CDR3 loop spans 14 amino acids. The full variable domain, with the rest looked up from reference TRBV2 and TRBJ2-5, is EPEVTQTPSHQVTQMGQEVILRCVPISNHLYFYWYRQILGQKVEFLVSFYNNEISEKSEIFDDQFSVERPDGSNFTLKIRSTKLEDSAMYFCASSERQGRETQYFGPGTRLLVL.

The CDR3 DNA reads as TGTGCCAGCAGCCGTAGACCTGACCTGAACACTGAAGCTTTCTTT. It encodes CASSRRPDLNTEAFF. This chain uses TRBV5-6 with TRBJ1-1, with unresolved D. The CDR3 spans 15 residues. V was clipped by 4 bases and J by 0 bases, with 13 bases between them. In germline, CDR1 is SGHDT, CDR2 YYEEEE.

This clone was detected once. The V call is TRBV27, the J call TRBJ1-2, with 8 nucleotides matching TRBD1. Germline assignment: CDR1 MNHEY and CDR2 SMNVEV (reference sequence). The length of the CDR3 is 13 residues. V lost 10 bases to trimming and J lost 5 bases; unmatched junction nucleotides: 9. The CDR3 reads CATLKTGEYGYTF. The CDR3 bases are TGTGCCACCCTTAAGACAGGGGAATATGGCTACACCTTC.

This chain joins TRBV11-2 and TRBJ2-7, with TRBD2 matching over 9 bases. Germline V CDR1 and CDR2: SGHAT, FQNNGV. After removal of 0 bases from V and 11 bases from J, the junction contained 8 bases not matched to a gene. The CDR3 has 14 amino acids. CDR3 sequence (DNA): TGTGCCAGCAGCTTAGAAGGGACTAGCCAGTTGGAGTACTTC. This encodes CASSLEGTSQLEYF. The full variable domain, in which reference TRBV11-2 and TRBJ2-7 provide the parts outside the CDR3, is EAGVAQSPRYKIIEKRQSVAFWCNPISGHATLYWYQQILGQGPKLLIQFQNNGVVDDSQLPKDRFSAERLKGVDSTLKIQPAKLEDSAVYLCASSLEGTSQLEYFGPGTRLTVT.

The CDR3 loop is CASSMTGCVTCGYSYEQYF. DNA for the CDR3: TGTGCCAGTAGTATGACAGGGTGCGTGACTTGTGGATACAGCTACGAGCAGTACTTC. The chain is built from TRBV19 and TRBJ2-7; TRBD1 aligns across 7 bases. CDR1 and CDR2 (germline): LNHDA, SQIVND (reference sequence). The V gene end was trimmed by 3 bases and the J gene end by 3 bases; junction bases not matched to a gene: 20. This CDR3 is built from 19 residues. Drawing the rest from reference TRBV19 and TRBJ2-7, the complete variable domain is DGGITQSPKYLFRKEGQNVTLSCEQNLNHDAMYWYRQDPGQGLRLIYYSQIVNDFQKGDIAEGYSVSREKKESFPLTVTSAQKNPTAFYLCASSMTGCVTCGYSYEQYFGPGTRLTVT.

The chain recombines TRBV18 with TRBJ2-6; 9 positions match TRBD1. The V gene end was trimmed by 2 bases and the J gene end by 0 bases; junction bases not matched to a gene: 8. The CDR3 is made up of 19 amino acids. From germline, CDR1 is KGHSH and CDR2 LQKENI. CDR3 DNA: TGTGCCAGCTCACCATGGGACAGGGCGGACGCCTCTGGGGCCAACGTCCTGACTTTC. It specifies CASSPWDRADASGANVLTF.

The rearrangement uses TRBV12-3 or TRBV12-4 and TRBJ2-1, with 8 bases aligning to TRBD2. The CDR3 length is 13 residues. V lost 8 bases and J lost 7; bases outside the gene matches: 7. CDR3: CASRVAGGNEQFF. The CDR3 DNA reads as TGTGCCAGCCGGGTTGCGGGGGGAAATGAGCAGTTCTTC.

V and J are TRBV4-1 and TRBJ2-2; D is possibly TRBD1 or TRBD2 (5 bases each). There are 18 residues in the CDR3. CDR1 MGHRA and CDR2 YSYEKL come from the germline V gene. Trimming took off 2 bases at V and 3 bases at J, with 19 bases between the two ends. The CDR3, as DNA: TGCGCCAGCAGCCAATCCCCCGGGACCCCCAGCGACACCGGGGAGCTGTTTTTT. Amino acid sequence: CASSQSPGTPSDTGELFF.

The V gene is TRBV18, the J gene TRBJ1-4, with D uncertain. Trimming removed 0 bases from V and 8 bases from J, with 16 bases in between. In germline, CDR1 is KGHSH, CDR2 LQKENI. CDR3 length: 16 residues. DNA for the CDR3: TGTGCCAGCTCACCACCGGCAGGCCGAAGTTGGGAAAAACTGTTTTTT. This codes for CASSPPAGRSWEKLFF.

The chain combines TRBV10-3 with TRBJ2-3; TRBD1 is a possible D gene (6 bases). The germline CDR1 and CDR2 sequences are ENHRY and SYGVKD. The ends were cut back, 7 bases at V and 5 bases at J, with 19 bases in the middle. The CDR3 spans 15 residues. The CDR3 spells CAIMADRNLGDTQYF. The CDR3 nucleotides are TGTGCCATCATGGCCGACAGGAACCTGGGAGATACGCAGTATTTT.

V gene TRBV6-5 combines with J gene TRBJ1-1; D unresolved. CDR3 size: 14 residues. V lost 7 bases and J 3 bases, leaving 15 bases between the germline ends. Germline V CDR1 and CDR2: MNHEY, SVGAGI. The chain's CDR3 is CASTGRMGYTEAFF. The CDR3 nucleotides are TGTGCCAGCACCGGGCGGATGGGGTACACTGAAGCTTTCTTT.

This clone was seen only once. The genes are TRBV4-2 and TRBJ2-1, with unresolved D. V was shortened by 0 bases and J by 10 bases, with 16 bases between the two germline ends. The CDR3 totals 15 residues. Germline V lookup: CDR1 LGHNA, CDR2 YNFKEQ. The CDR3 DNA reads TGTGCCAGCAGCCAAGAGTGGGCTCCTAGGAACGAGCAGTTCTTC. It translates to CASSQEWAPRNEQFF.

J is TRBJ1-2 and V is TRBV2; D is ambiguous. Germline CDR1 and CDR2: SNHLY and FYNNEI. The CDR3 extends over 15 amino acids. V was cut by 5 bases and J by 5 bases, with 18 bases left in between. The CDR3 nucleotides read TGTGCCAGCAGTCGCACACTTATCGTAGGGTATGGCTACACCTTC. Translated, it gives CASSRTLIVGYGYTF.

The chain is built from TRBV19 and TRBJ2-3; TRBD2 might be the D (5 bases). The ends were cut back, 7 bases at V and 3 bases at J, with 23 bases in the middle. CDR3 length: 17 amino acids. CDR1 and CDR2 (germline): LNHDA, SQIVND (reference sequence). CDR3 nucleotide sequence: TGTGCCAGTATCCAAAACCCGTTCGGCGGGTTAACAGATACGCAGTATTTT. Translation: CASIQNPFGGLTDTQYF.

The chain recombines TRBV4-1 with TRBJ2-3; 7 positions match TRBD2. Trimming took 0 bases from V and 1 from J; bases not matched to a gene: 4. The germline V gene has CDR1 MGHRA and CDR2 YSYEKL. The CDR3 consists of 16 residues. The CDR3 sequence: CASSQEAAGRTDTQYF. CDR3 DNA: TGCGCCAGCAGCCAAGAGGCAGCGGGACGCACAGATACGCAGTATTTT.